This is a list of T cell receptor beta chains from one sample in a study of neurological immune-mediated disorders. One entry per CDR3 protein results from TCRdb running MiXCR on the 5' RACE reads. The sample yields about 55,000 distinct CDR3 sequences, 4.2% seen once. Sequencing input: PBMCs. Every receptor here comes from a man aged 50-60 years with multiple sclerosis. CDR3s include the opening cysteine and the closing phenylalanine or tryptophan. The D gene is left open where the match is weak. Expanded clones get a size class; other rows say once, few or many, or leave the size out.

d_call	v_call	clone_size	j_call	cdr3_aa	cdr3_nt
NA	TRBV7-9	many	TRBJ1-5	CASSSSGNQPQNF	TGTGCCAGCAGCTCCTCTGGGAATCAGCCCCAGAATTTT
TRBD2	TRBV20-1	NA	TRBJ2-7	CSARDLGGGPYEQYF	TGCAGTGCTAGAGATTTGGGCGGGGGTCCCTACGAGCAGTACTTC
NA	TRBV15	many	TRBJ2-3	CATSRDRPPSTDTQYF	TGTGCCACCAGCAGAGATCGGCCCCCTAGCACAGATACGCAGTATTTT
NA	TRBV14	many	TRBJ1-1	CASSQSPGGFKEAFF	TGTGCCAGCAGCCAATCCCCGGGGGGGTTCAAAGAAGCTTTCTTT
NA	TRBV5-1	many	TRBJ2-3	CASRPLPSTDTQYF	TGCGCCAGCAGGCCTCTGCCCAGCACAGATACGCAGTATTTT
TRBD1	TRBV2	few	TRBJ2-7	CASSLGQGKVYEQYF	TGTGCCAGCAGCTTGGGACAGGGGAAGGTTTACGAGCAGTACTTC
NA	TRBV29-1	many	TRBJ2-7	CSVESADYEQYF	TGCAGCGTTGAATCCGCCGACTACGAGCAGTACTTC
TRBD1	TRBV4-1	many	TRBJ2-6	CASSQDGDRLPSGANVLTF	TGCGCCAGCAGCCAAGATGGGGACAGACTACCCTCTGGGGCCAACGTCCTGACTTTC
NA	TRBV9	many	TRBJ1-2	CASSAFVQGRPNYGYTF	TGTGCCAGCAGCGCTTTTGTTCAGGGGCGTCCTAACTATGGCTACACCTTC
NA	TRBV5-1	many	TRBJ2-7	CASSLRGGYEQYF	TGCGCCAGCAGCTTGAGGGGTGGGTACGAGCAGTACTTC
NA	TRBV5-1	few	TRBJ2-7	CASSYLWGQGAYF	NA
NA	TRBV20-1	many	TRBJ1-5	CSAQGTIWEEYRNQPQHF	TGCAGTGCCCAAGGGACCATTTGGGAGGAATACCGCAATCAGCCCCAGCATTTT
NA	TRBV5-1	NA	TRBJ1-1	CASRVSPSNTEAFF	TGCGCCAGCAGAGTGTCACCATCGAACACTGAAGCTTTCTTT